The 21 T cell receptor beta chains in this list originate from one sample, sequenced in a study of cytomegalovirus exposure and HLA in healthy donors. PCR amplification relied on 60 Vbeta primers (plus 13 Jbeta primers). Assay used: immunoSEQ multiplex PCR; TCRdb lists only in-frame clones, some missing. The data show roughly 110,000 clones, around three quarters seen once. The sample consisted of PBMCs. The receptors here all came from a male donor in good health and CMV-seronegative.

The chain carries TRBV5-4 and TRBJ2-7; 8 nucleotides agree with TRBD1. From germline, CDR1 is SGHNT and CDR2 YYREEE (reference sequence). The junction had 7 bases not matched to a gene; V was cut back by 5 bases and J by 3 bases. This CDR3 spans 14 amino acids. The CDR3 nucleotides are TGTGCCAGCAGTCCCGGGACAGGCTTCTACGAGCAGTACTTC. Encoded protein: CASSPGTGFYEQYF.

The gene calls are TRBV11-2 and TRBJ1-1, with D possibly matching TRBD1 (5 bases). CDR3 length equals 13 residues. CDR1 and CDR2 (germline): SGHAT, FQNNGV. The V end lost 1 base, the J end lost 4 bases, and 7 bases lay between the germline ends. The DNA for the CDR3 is TGTGCCAGCAGCTTAGGCACAGGCACTGAAGCTTTCTTT. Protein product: CASSLGTGTEAFF.

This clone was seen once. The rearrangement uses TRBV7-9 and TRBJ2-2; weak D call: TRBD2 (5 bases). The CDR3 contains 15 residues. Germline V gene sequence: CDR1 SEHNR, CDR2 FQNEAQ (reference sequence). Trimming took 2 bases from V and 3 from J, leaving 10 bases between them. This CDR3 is CASSLFRGDTGELFF. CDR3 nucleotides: TGTGCCAGCAGCTTATTCCGGGGAGACACCGGGGAGCTGTTTTTT.

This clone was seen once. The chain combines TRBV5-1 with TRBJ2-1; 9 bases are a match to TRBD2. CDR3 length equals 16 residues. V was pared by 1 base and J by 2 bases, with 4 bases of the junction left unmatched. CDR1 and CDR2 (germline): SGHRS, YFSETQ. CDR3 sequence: CASSLSAGGPYNEQFF. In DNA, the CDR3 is TGCGCCAGCAGCTTGTCGGCGGGAGGGCCCTACAATGAGCAGTTCTTC.

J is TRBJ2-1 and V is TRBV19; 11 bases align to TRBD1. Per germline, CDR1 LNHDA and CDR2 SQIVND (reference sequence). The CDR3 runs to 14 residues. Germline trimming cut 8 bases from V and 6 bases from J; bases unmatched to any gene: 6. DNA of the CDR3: TGTGCCAGTGCAGGACAGGGGGCGAGCAATGAGCAGTTCTTC. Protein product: CASAGQGASNEQFF.

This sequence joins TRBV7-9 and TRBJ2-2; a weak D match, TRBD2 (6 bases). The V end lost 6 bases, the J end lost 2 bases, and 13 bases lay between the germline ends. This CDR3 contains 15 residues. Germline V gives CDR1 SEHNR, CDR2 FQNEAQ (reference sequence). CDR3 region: CASSRYGTNTGELFF. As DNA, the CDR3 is TGTGCCAGCAGTCGGTATGGGACTAACACCGGGGAGCTGTTTTTT.

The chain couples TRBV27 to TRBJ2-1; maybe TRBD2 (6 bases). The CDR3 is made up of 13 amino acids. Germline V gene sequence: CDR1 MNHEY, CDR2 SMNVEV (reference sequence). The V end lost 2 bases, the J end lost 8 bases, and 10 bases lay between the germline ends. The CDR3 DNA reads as TGTGCCAGCAGTTTACTTACGGGGGATGAGCAGTTCTTC. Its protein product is CASSLLTGDEQFF.

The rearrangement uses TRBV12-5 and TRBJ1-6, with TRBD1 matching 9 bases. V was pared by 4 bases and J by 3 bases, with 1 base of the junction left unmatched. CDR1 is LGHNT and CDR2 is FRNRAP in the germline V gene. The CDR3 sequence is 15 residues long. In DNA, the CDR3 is TGTGCTAGTGGTTGGGGACAGGGCTATAATTCACCCCTCCACTTT. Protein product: CASGWGQGYNSPLHF. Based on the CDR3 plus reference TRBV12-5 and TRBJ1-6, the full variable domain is DARVTQTPRHKVTEMGQEVTMRCQPILGHNTVFWYRQTMMQGLELLAYFRNRAPLDDSGMPKDRFSAEMPDATLATLKIQPSEPRDSAVYFCASGWGQGYNSPLHFGNGTRLTVT.

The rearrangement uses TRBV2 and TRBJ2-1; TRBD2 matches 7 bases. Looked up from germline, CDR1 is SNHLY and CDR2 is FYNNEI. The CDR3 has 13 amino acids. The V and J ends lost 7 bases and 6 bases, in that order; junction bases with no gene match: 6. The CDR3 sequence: CASNRREANEQFF. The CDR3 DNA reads TGTGCCAGCAACCGTCGGGAGGCCAATGAGCAGTTCTTC.

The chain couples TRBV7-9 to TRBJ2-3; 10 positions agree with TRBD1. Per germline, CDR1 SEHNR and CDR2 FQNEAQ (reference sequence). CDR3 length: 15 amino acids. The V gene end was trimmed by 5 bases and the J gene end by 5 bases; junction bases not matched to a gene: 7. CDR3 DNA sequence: TGTGCCAGCAGCCAGACAGGGGGCGCGGTAGATACGCAGTATTTT. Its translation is CASSQTGGAVDTQYF. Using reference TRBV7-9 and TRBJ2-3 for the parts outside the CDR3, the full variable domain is DTGVSQNPRHKITKRGQNVTFRCDPISEHNRLYWYRQTLGQGPEFLTYFQNEAQLEKSRLLSDRFSAERPKGSFSTLEIQRTEQGDSAMYLCASSQTGGAVDTQYFGPGTRLTVL.

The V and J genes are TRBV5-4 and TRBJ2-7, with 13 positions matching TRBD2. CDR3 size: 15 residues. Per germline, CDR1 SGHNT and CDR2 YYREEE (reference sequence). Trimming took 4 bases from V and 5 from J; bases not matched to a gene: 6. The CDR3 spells CASSQRTSGSDEQYF. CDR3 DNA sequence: TGTGCCAGCAGCCAACGGACTAGCGGGAGTGACGAGCAGTACTTC.

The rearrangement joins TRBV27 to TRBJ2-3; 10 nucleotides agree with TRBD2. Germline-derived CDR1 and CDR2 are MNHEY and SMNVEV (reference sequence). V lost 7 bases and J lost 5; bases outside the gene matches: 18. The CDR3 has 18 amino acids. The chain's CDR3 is CASTPGPSGSGRGDTQYF. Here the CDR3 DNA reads TGTGCCAGCACTCCAGGGCCTAGCGGGAGTGGTCGAGGAGATACGCAGTATTTT.

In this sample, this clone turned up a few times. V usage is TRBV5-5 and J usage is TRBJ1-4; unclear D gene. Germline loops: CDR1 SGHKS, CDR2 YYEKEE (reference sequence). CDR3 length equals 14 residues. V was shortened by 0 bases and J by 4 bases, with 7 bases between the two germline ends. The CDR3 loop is CASSLGQYNEKLFF. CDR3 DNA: TGTGCCAGCAGCTTGGGGCAGTATAATGAAAAACTGTTTTTT.

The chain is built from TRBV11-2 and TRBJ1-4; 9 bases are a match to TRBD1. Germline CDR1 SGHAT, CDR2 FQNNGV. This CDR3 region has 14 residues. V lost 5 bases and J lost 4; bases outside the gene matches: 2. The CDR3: CASSRDRVNEKLFF. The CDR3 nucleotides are TGTGCCAGCAGCCGGGACAGGGTTAATGAAAAACTGTTTTTT.

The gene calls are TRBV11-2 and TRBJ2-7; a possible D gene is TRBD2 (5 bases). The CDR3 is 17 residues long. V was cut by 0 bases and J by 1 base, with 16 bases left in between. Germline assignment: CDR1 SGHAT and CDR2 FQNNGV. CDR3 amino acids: CASSLDRGGGPSYEQYF. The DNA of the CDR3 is TGTGCCAGCAGCTTAGATCGCGGAGGAGGCCCTTCCTACGAGCAGTACTTC.

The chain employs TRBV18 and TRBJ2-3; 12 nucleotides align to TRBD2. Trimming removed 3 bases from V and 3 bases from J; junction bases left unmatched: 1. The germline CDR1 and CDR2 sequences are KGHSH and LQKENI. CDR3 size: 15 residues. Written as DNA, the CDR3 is TGTGCCAGCTCACCCGGACTAGCGGGAACAGATACGCAGTATTTT. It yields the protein CASSPGLAGTDTQYF.

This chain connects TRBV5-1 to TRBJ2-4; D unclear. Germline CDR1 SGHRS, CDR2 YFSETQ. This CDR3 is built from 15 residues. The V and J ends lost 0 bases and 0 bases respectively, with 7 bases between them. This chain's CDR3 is CASSLATEAKNIQYF. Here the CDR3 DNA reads TGCGCCAGCAGCTTGGCCACTGAAGCCAAAAACATTCAGTACTTC. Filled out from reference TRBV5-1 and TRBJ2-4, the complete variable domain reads KAGVTQTPRYLIKTRGQQVTLSCSPISGHRSVSWYQQTPGQGLQFLFEYFSETQRNKGNFPGRFSGRQFSNSRSEMNVSTLELGDSALYLCASSLATEAKNIQYFGAGTRLSVL.

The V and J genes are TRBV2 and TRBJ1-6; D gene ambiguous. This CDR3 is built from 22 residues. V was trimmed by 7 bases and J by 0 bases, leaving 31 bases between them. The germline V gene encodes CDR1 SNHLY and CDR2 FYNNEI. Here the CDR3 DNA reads TGTGCCAGCAACCCTCCCAGCGGGCCCGCTCACAACCCGAGCTCCTATAATTCACCCCTCCACTTT. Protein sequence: CASNPPSGPAHNPSSYNSPLHF.

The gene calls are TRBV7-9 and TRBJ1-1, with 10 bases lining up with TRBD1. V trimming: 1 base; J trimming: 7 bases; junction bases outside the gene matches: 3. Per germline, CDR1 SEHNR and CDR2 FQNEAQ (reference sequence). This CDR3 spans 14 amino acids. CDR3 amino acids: CASSLGTGGLEAFF. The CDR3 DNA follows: TGTGCCAGCAGCTTAGGGACAGGGGGACTTGAAGCTTTCTTT. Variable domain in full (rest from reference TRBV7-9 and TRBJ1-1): DTGVSQNPRHKITKRGQNVTFRCDPISEHNRLYWYRQTLGQGPEFLTYFQNEAQLEKSRLLSDRFSAERPKGSFSTLEIQRTEQGDSAMYLCASSLGTGGLEAFFGQGTRLTVV.

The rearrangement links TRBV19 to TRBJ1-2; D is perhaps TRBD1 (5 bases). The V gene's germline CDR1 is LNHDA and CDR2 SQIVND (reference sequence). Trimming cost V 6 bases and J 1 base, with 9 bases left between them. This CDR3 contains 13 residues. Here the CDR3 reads CASSTGRNYGYTF. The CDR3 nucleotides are TGTGCCAGTAGCACAGGTCGTAACTATGGCTACACCTTC.

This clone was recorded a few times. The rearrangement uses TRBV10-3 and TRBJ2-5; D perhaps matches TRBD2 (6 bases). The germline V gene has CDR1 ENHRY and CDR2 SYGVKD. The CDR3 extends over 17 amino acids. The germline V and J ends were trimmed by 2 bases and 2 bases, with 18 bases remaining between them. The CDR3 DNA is TGTGCCATCAGTGAGCCTCTGACTAGTAGGGGTCAAGAGACCCAGTACTTC. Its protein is CAISEPLTSRGQETQYF.